This section outlines one T cell receptor (beta chain) sequence together with its context. Genes and germline come from the mouse. The sequenced fragment ends 4 residues before the CDR3 boundary, so the rest is inferred from the germline J gene. Combined cutaneous lymph node cells underwent sorting by CD4, CD8alpha, NKG2D, NKG2ACE and additional markers. After isolation, RNA underwent reverse transcription to generate cDNA as the sequencing template. Here immunoSEQ multiplex PCR was the method, and the copy in TCRdb shows in-frame clones only, minus some. Altogether around 300,000 clones were found in the sample, and no singletons occur. Germline loops: CDR1 FNHDT, CDR2 SITEND (reference sequence). The CDR3 loop spans 14 amino acids. J was trimmed by 2 bases and V by 4 bases; bases with no gene match: 3. These data belong to a study of CD8+ T cells in alopecia areata.

The TCR sequence derives from a C3H/HeJ mouse with alopecia areata. This strain's MHC haplotype is H2-k. The chain recombines TRBV19 with TRBJ1-2, with TRBD1 matching 9 bases. The source material was CD4+ T cells sorted from a lymph node. The sequenced CDR3 bases are TGTGCCAGCAGTGTCGGGACAGGGAACTCC. It yields the protein CASSVGTGNS. The whole CDR3 sequence reads CASSVGTGNSDYTF.